Listed here are 24 T cell receptor beta chains from one sample, sequenced in a study of neurological immune-mediated disorders. The time point: longitudinal time-point 1 (baseline). One entry per CDR3 protein, called by TCRdb with MiXCR from the 5' RACE reads. Here the sample spans more than 70,000 distinct CDR3 sequences, 10% being singletons. The sample comprised PBMCs. The receptors stem from a man aged 30-40 years in good health.

The sample holds many counts of this clonotype. The chain couples TRBV20-1 to TRBJ1-6, with 11 nucleotides matching TRBD1. This CDR3 has 19 amino acids. CDR1 and CDR2 from the germline V gene are DFQATT and SNEGSKA (reference sequence). The V gene end was trimmed by 0 bases and the J gene end by 1 base; junction bases not matched to a gene: 8. In nucleotides, the CDR3 is TGCAGTGCTAGAGATCCTTGGACAGGGGGCTTATCCTATAATTCACCCCTCCACTTT. Translation gives CSARDPWTGGLSYNSPLHF.

This clonotype was found many times. The DNA of the CDR3 is TGTGCCAGCACTATATCGCTGACCGAAGAGACCCAGTACTTC. Amino acid sequence: CASTISLTEETQYF. V and J are TRBV28 and TRBJ2-5; D unclear. Trimming shortened V by 7 bases and J by 3 bases, and 15 bases separated the two germline ends. Per germline, CDR1 MDHEN and CDR2 SYDVKM. The CDR3 is 14 residues long.

Notes on this clonotype: This clone may be a read error of a much larger clone one base away. CDR3 bases: TGCAGTGCTAGAGATCCATGGGCGCGGGAGCAGTACTTC. This sequence encodes CSARDPWAREQYF. This chain joins TRBV20-1 and TRBJ2-7; D not certain. Germline lookup yields CDR1 DFQATT and CDR2 SNEGSKA (reference sequence). Trimming removed 0 bases from V and 7 bases from J, with 13 bases in between. The CDR3 has 13 residues.

This clonotype was found many times. The chain joins TRBV5-1 to TRBJ2-1; TRBD1 agrees at 10 bases. This CDR3 is 15 amino acids long. Per the germline V gene, CDR1 is SGHRS and CDR2 is YFSETQ. With 7 bases clipped from V and 9 bases from J, the junction kept 13 bases outside the gene matches. CDR3 residues: CASDPGQGPAVEQFF. CDR3 in DNA: TGCGCCAGCGACCCGGGACAGGGGCCCGCTGTTGAGCAGTTCTTC.

The chain links TRBV7-9 to TRBJ2-1; D might be TRBD1 or TRBD2, each matching 7 bases. Looked up from germline, CDR1 is SEHNR and CDR2 is FQNEAQ (reference sequence). The CDR3 has 17 residues. V was clipped by 7 bases and J by 0 bases, with 19 bases between them. The CDR3 loop reads CASMGRGQQSSYNEQFF. The CDR3 nucleotides are TGTGCCAGCATGGGGAGGGGACAGCAAAGCTCCTACAATGAGCAGTTCTTC.

This clonotype was recorded at least ten times. V and J are TRBV5-5 and TRBJ2-7, with D uncertain. Germline CDR1 and CDR2: SGHKS and YYEKEE (reference sequence). The CDR3 has 15 amino acids. V shed 0 bases and J shed 1 base, with 11 bases lying between them. CDR3 sequence reads: CASSLAATASYEQYF. In nucleotides, the CDR3 is TGTGCCAGCAGCTTGGCAGCGACCGCGTCCTACGAGCAGTACTTC.

This clonotype was recorded many times. The chain has TRBV10-3 and TRBJ2-3; 8 positions match TRBD1. The CDR3 contains 17 residues. In germline, CDR1 is ENHRY, CDR2 SYGVKD. After removal of 3 bases from V and 5 bases from J, the junction contained 13 bases not matched to a gene. This CDR3 reads CAISEIVSGGRRDTQYF. Here the CDR3 DNA reads TGTGCCATCAGTGAAATCGTGTCAGGGGGCCGAAGAGATACGCAGTATTTT.

This clonotype was observed many times. The V and J genes are TRBV7-3 and TRBJ2-7; 9 bases align to TRBD2. This CDR3 is 15 amino acids long. Trimming removed 0 bases from V and 1 base from J; junction bases left unmatched: 1. Germline-derived CDR1 and CDR2 are SGHTA and FQGTGA. The CDR3 sequence is CASSLTGLASYEQYF. The CDR3 DNA sequence: TGTGCCAGCAGCTTAACAGGACTAGCGTCCTACGAGCAGTACTTC.

This clonotype was counted ten times or more. The rearrangement links TRBV28 to TRBJ2-1; 14 bases line up with TRBD2. CDR3 length equals 15 residues. V was clipped by 4 bases and J by 8 bases; unmatched bases: 4. In germline, CDR1 is MDHEN, CDR2 SYDVKM. CDR3 residues: CASSSTSGRVYEQFF. In nucleotides, the CDR3 is TGTGCCAGCAGTTCGACTAGCGGGAGGGTCTATGAGCAGTTCTTC.

This clonotype came up many times. The chain carries TRBV12-3 or TRBV12-4 and TRBJ2-1, with TRBD2 matching 8 bases. V was clipped by 4 bases and J by 0 bases; unmatched bases: 8. This CDR3 is built from 17 residues. CDR3 bases: TGTGCCAGCAGTTCGGAGACTAGCGATATCTCCTACAATGAGCAGTTCTTC. As protein: CASSSETSDISYNEQFF.

The V gene is TRBV20-1, the J gene TRBJ1-4, with D perhaps matching TRBD1 (5 bases). Trimming left V 6 bases short and J 5 bases short, with 16 bases between. The CDR3 consists of 14 residues. CDR1 is DFQATT and CDR2 is SNEGSKA in the germline V gene (reference sequence). As DNA, the CDR3 is TGCAGTGCGGATCCGGGACTGTTAAATGAAAAACTGTTTTTT. Amino acid sequence: CSADPGLLNEKLFF.

The chain recombines TRBV16 with TRBJ2-1, with TRBD1 matching 12 bases. Unmatched junction bases numbered 6, after V lost 1 base and J lost 5 bases. Germline-derived CDR1 and CDR2 are KGHSY and FQNENV. The CDR3 is 17 amino acids. CDR3 residues: CASSQLRGQGANNEQFF. The CDR3 DNA reads as TGTGCCAGCAGCCAATTGAGGGGACAGGGGGCGAACAATGAGCAGTTCTTC.

The V and J genes are TRBV4-1 and TRBJ1-5; a possible D gene is TRBD1 (5 bases). The germline gives CDR1 MGHRA, CDR2 YSYEKL. V lost 1 base and J lost 1, with 8 bases in between. The CDR3 covers 15 residues. CDR3 DNA sequence: TGCGCCAGCAGCCAAGGACGGGGCAGCAATCAGCCCCAGCATTTT. Its protein product is CASSQGRGSNQPQHF.

This chain joins TRBV20-1 and TRBJ2-1; D gene ambiguous. Trimming removed 3 bases at V and 4 bases at J, with 13 bases between. The CDR3 is 14 residues long. CDR1 and CDR2 from the germline V gene are DFQATT and SNEGSKA (reference sequence). DNA for the CDR3: TGCAGTGCTAGCCGACTGACCATTTACAATGAGCAGTTCTTC. This translates into CSASRLTIYNEQFF.

In its sample, this clonotype was seen a few times. The chain links TRBV29-1 to TRBJ2-1, with D hard to call. V lost 2 bases, J lost 1 base, and 3 bases lay in between. This CDR3 is built from 12 residues. The germline V gene has CDR1 SQVTM and CDR2 ANQGSEA. The chain's CDR3 is CSVERSYNEQFF. CDR3 DNA sequence: TGCAGCGTTGAACGGTCCTACAATGAGCAGTTCTTC.

This clonotype was recorded at least ten times. V gene TRBV28 combines with J gene TRBJ2-3; TRBD2 matches at 7 bases. The junction had 6 bases not matched to a gene; V was cut back by 4 bases and J by 8 bases. This CDR3 spans 13 amino acids. Germline V CDR1 and CDR2: MDHEN, SYDVKM. CDR3 in amino acids: CASSSPGGGTQYF. The CDR3 DNA follows: TGTGCCAGCAGTTCCCCGGGAGGAGGTACGCAGTATTTT. The whole variable domain, filled in from reference TRBV28 and TRBJ2-3, reads DVKVTQSSRYLVKRTGEKVFLECVQDMDHENMFWYRQDPGLGLRLIYFSYDVKMKEKGDIPEGYSVSREKKERFSLILESASTNQTSMYLCASSSPGGGTQYFGPGTRLTVL.

At least ten counts were recorded for this clonotype. DNA for the CDR3: TGCGCCAGCAGTTCCGGGACGCCTAGTTCTGGGGCCAACGTCCTGACTTTC. Translation: CASSSGTPSSGANVLTF. The chain has TRBV5-1 and TRBJ2-6; D may correspond to TRBD1 or TRBD2 (5 bases each). The CDR3 consists of 17 residues. V was cut by 5 bases and J by 1 base, with 16 bases left in between. In germline, CDR1 is SGHRS, CDR2 YFSETQ.

At least ten counts were recorded for this clonotype. This chain joins TRBV20-1 and TRBJ2-7; 7 bases are shared with TRBD1. Looked up from germline, CDR1 is DFQATT and CDR2 is SNEGSKA (reference sequence). V gave up 1 base and J gave up 2 bases; unmatched junction bases: 5. The CDR3 has 14 residues. The CDR3 sequence is CSARAGTVTYEQYF. CDR3 nucleotide sequence: TGCAGTGCTAGAGCCGGGACAGTAACCTACGAGCAGTACTTC.

This clonotype was seen at least ten times. This chain links TRBV5-4 with TRBJ2-3, with D possibly being TRBD1 or TRBD2 (6 bases each). The ends were cut back, 1 base at V and 5 bases at J, with 14 bases in the middle. The CDR3 extends over 15 amino acids. The germline CDR1 and CDR2 sequences are SGHNT and YYREEE (reference sequence). The CDR3 protein is CASSLTGAPLDTQYF. The CDR3 DNA sequence: TGTGCCAGCAGCTTGACGGGGGCGCCCTTAGATACGCAGTATTTT.

In its sample, this clonotype was seen many times. The rearrangement links TRBV28 to TRBJ1-1; tentatively, D is TRBD1 (6 bases). V was shortened by 6 bases and J by 5 bases, with 16 bases between the two germline ends. The CDR3 contains 14 residues. Germline CDR1 reads MDHEN; CDR2 reads SYDVKM. CDR3 loop: CASRSYNRETEAFF. The CDR3 DNA reads TGTGCCAGCAGATCTTATAACAGGGAGACTGAAGCTTTCTTT.

In its sample, this clonotype was seen many times. The V call is TRBV7-2, the J call TRBJ2-7, with TRBD2 matching 13 bases. The CDR3 sequence is 15 residues long. The V segment lost 4 bases and the J segment 6 bases; nucleotides outside the gene matches: 6. Germline lookup yields CDR1 SGHTA and CDR2 FQGNSA. CDR3: CASSSLAGGSLEQYF. CDR3 DNA sequence: TGTGCCAGCAGCTCACTAGCGGGAGGGTCCCTCGAGCAGTACTTC.

This clonotype was detected ten times or more. V gene TRBV29-1 combines with J gene TRBJ2-7; 11 positions match TRBD1. The junction had 6 bases not matched to a gene; V was cut back by 4 bases and J by 4 bases. CDR1 is SQVTM, CDR2 ANQGSEA, per germline. The CDR3 spans 14 residues. The CDR3 nucleotides are TGCAGCGTTGCCGGGACAGGGGGAATATACGAGCAGTACTTC. As protein: CSVAGTGGIYEQYF.

This clonotype was detected many times. This sequence joins TRBV4-1 and TRBJ2-5; no clear D. Germline loops: CDR1 MGHRA, CDR2 YSYEKL. The V gene lost 1 base and the J gene lost 1 base, with 4 bases spanning the gap. The length of the CDR3 is 13 residues. This CDR3 is CASSQASQETQYF. CDR3 DNA sequence: TGCGCCAGCAGCCAAGCTTCCCAAGAGACCCAGTACTTC.

This clonotype was found many times. This chain links TRBV5-1 with TRBJ2-3; tentative D call: TRBD2 (7 bases). The CDR3 loop spans 16 amino acids. Germline CDR1 reads SGHRS; CDR2 reads YFSETQ. The V end was cut by 5 bases, the J end by 4 bases, with 20 bases between. This CDR3 reads CASRDPRGGSSDTQYF. CDR3 in DNA: TGCGCCAGCAGAGACCCCCGCGGGGGCTCGTCAGATACGCAGTATTTT. The whole variable domain, filled in from reference TRBV5-1 and TRBJ2-3, reads KAGVTQTPRYLIKTRGQQVTLSCSPISGHRSVSWYQQTPGQGLQFLFEYFSETQRNKGNFPGRFSGRQFSNSRSEMNVSTLELGDSALYLCASRDPRGGSSDTQYFGPGTRLTVL.